Each of the 22 T cell receptor beta chains below was sequenced from the same sample in a study of T cell repertoires in cytomegalovirus infection (dated by TCRdb to between 2019 and 2020). The reads were generated on an Illumina HiSeq 1500. TCRdb ran its own pipeline on the public reads, namely fastp trimming at Q25 and MiXCR clone calling, and kept in-frame beta chains. Duplicate CDR3 protein sequences are folded into a single record with the most common DNA and genes. This sample lists fewer than 550,000 distinct CDR3 sequences; about 30% were detected once. Of the sample, less than 15% falls within the top ten clones. Sequenced material: PBMCs. Receptors originate from a human donor in good health (CMV status not recorded). Some clones in this sample may be carry-over from other donors' samples.

V and J are TRBV15 and TRBJ2-3; 10 bases line up with TRBD1. The CDR3 contains 18 residues. Germline trimming cut 0 bases from V and 3 bases from J; bases unmatched to any gene: 9. The V gene's germline CDR1 is LNHNV and CDR2 YYDKDF (reference sequence). CDR3 coding DNA: TGTGCCACCAGCAGAGATTACGTGCCGGGACAGGGGACAGATACGCAGTATTTT. Its protein is CATSRDYVPGQGTDTQYF.

The V and J genes are TRBV7-8 and TRBJ2-7, with D maybe TRBD2 (6 bases). V lost 1 base and J 7 bases, leaving 11 bases between the germline ends. Per germline, CDR1 SGHVS and CDR2 FQNEAQ. This CDR3 region has 13 residues. The CDR3, as DNA: TGTGCCAGCAGCTTAGAACTAGCTTTTGAGCAGTACGTC. Its translation is CASSLELAFEQYV.

CDR3 coding DNA: TGTGCCAGCAGCACGGGCCTACAAGGGCTCTCTGGAAACACCATATATTTT. Translated: CASSTGLQGLSGNTIYF. J is TRBJ1-3 and V is TRBV5-4, with D hard to call. V shed 4 bases and J shed 0 bases, with 17 bases lying between them. This CDR3 region has 17 residues. Per the germline V gene, CDR1 is SGHNT and CDR2 is YYREEE (reference sequence).

This chain links TRBV12-3 or TRBV12-4 with TRBJ2-7; tentatively, D is TRBD2 (5 bases). V shed 3 bases and J shed 3 bases, with 9 bases lying between them. The CDR3 sequence is 13 residues long. CDR3 sequence reads: CASSFGIHYEQYF. In nucleotides, the CDR3 is TGTGCCAGCAGTTTCGGGATTCACTACGAGCAGTACTTC.

This clonotype was counted at least ten times. The chain combines TRBV7-6 with TRBJ2-1; D not resolved. CDR1 is SGHVS, CDR2 FNYEAQ, per germline. V shed 5 bases and J shed 4 bases, with 6 bases lying between them. The CDR3 sequence is 12 residues long. The CDR3 DNA is TGTGCCAGCAGCGCTAGGTACAATGAGCAGTTCTTC. Its protein product is CASSARYNEQFF. The whole variable domain, remainder taken from reference TRBV7-6 and TRBJ2-1, is GAGVSQSPRYKVTKRGQDVALRCDPISGHVSLYWYRQALGQGPEFLTYFNYEAQQDKSGLPNDRFSAERPEGSISTLTIQRTEQRDSAMYRCASSARYNEQFFGPGTRLTVL.

The chain is built from TRBV12-3 or TRBV12-4 and TRBJ2-2, with 8 bases fitting TRBD2. The trim removed 2 bases at V and 5 bases at J, leaving 4 bases unmatched. The CDR3 covers 15 residues. This CDR3 is CASSLKGLGTGELFF. The DNA for the CDR3 is TGTGCCAGCAGTTTAAAGGGACTAGGGACCGGGGAGCTGTTTTTT.

This clonotype was seen repeatedly, ten times or more. CDR3 protein: CASSPDSRTETQYF. DNA of the CDR3: TGTGCCAGCAGCCCCGACAGTAGGACAGAGACCCAGTACTTC. V and J are TRBV7-2 and TRBJ2-5, with a tentative D call TRBD1 (5 bases). From germline, CDR1 is SGHTA and CDR2 FQGNSA. V lost 5 bases and J 4 bases, leaving 14 bases between the germline ends. The CDR3 sequence is 14 residues long.

This clonotype was detected a few times. This chain connects TRBV12-5 to TRBJ2-3, with D unresolved. The germline V gene encodes CDR1 LGHNT and CDR2 FRNRAP. The length of the CDR3 is 12 residues. V was cut by 3 bases and J by 5 bases, with 6 bases left in between. In DNA, the CDR3 is TGTGCTAGTGGTTTTGTAGGAGATACGCAGTATTTT. Translated, it gives CASGFVGDTQYF.

This clonotype was counted many times. V and J are TRBV7-2 and TRBJ2-1, with D unresolved. Trimming took off 3 bases at V and 12 bases at J, with 12 bases between the two ends. The germline CDR1 and CDR2 sequences are SGHTA and FQGNSA. The CDR3 is made up of 12 amino acids. The CDR3 DNA sequence: TGTGCCAGCAGCTTGCAGCCCCCGGCGCAGTTCTTC. It is translated as CASSLQPPAQFF.

Regarding this clonotype: The CDR3 end shows no conserved phenylalanine or tryptophan, and so a read error is likely. V and J are TRBV7-2 and TRBJ2-1; TRBD2 agrees at 10 bases. Germline V CDR1 and CDR2: SGHTA, FQGNSA. The trim removed 5 bases at V and 9 bases at J, leaving 10 bases unmatched. The CDR3 covers 15 residues. The CDR3 protein is CASSTLGTSEVEQFS. As DNA, the CDR3 is TGTGCCAGCAGCACGCTGGGGACTAGCGAGGTTGAGCAGTTCTCC.

The V gene is TRBV24-1, the J gene TRBJ2-2; a weak D match, TRBD1 (6 bases). This CDR3 has 15 amino acids. The germline CDR1 and CDR2 sequences are KGHDR and SFDVKD. Between the trimmed V and J ends, which lost 6 bases and 5 bases, there was a span of 15 bases. CDR3 region: CATSTGTKHTGELFF. The CDR3 region has the DNA TGTGCCACCAGTACAGGGACGAAGCATACCGGGGAGCTGTTTTTT.

The chain has TRBV10-3 and TRBJ2-7; TRBD1 matches 11 bases. Unmatched junction bases numbered 6, after V lost 11 bases and J lost 0 bases. Germline values: CDR1 ENHRY, CDR2 SYGVKD. There are 14 residues in the CDR3. CDR3 residues: CASTGTGGSYEQYF. The CDR3 nucleotides are TGTGCCTCCACAGGGACAGGGGGCTCCTACGAGCAGTACTTC.

This chain uses TRBV7-2 with TRBJ1-2; D perhaps matches TRBD1 (5 bases). Germline V gene lookup returns CDR1 SGHTA and CDR2 FQGNSA. CDR3 length equals 15 residues. V shed 5 bases and J shed 4 bases, with 17 bases lying between them. The CDR3 region is CASSLSGGSRYGYTF. CDR3 in DNA: TGTGCCAGCAGCCTCAGTGGGGGTTCTCGCTATGGCTACACCTTC.

In this sample, this clonotype turned up many times. This chain joins TRBV5-4 and TRBJ1-1; D may be TRBD1 (5 bases). The CDR3 runs to 13 residues. Per the germline V gene, CDR1 is SGHNT and CDR2 is YYREEE (reference sequence). The V and J ends lost 4 bases and 1 base respectively, with 8 bases between them. Here the CDR3 reads CASSVGENTEAFF. The CDR3 DNA is TGTGCCAGCAGCGTAGGGGAGAACACTGAAGCTTTCTTT.

This clonotype has at least ten counts. V is TRBV12-3 or TRBV12-4 and J is TRBJ1-5, with no clear D. This CDR3 comprises 12 residues. The V end lost 6 bases, the J end lost 6 bases, and 9 bases lay between the germline ends. CDR3 nucleotides: TGTGCCAGCAGCTCTCCGAGTCAGCCCCAGCATTTT. It specifies CASSSPSQPQHF.

At least ten counts were recorded for this clonotype. The CDR3 is CASSLRTGPYEQYV. The CDR3 bases are TGTGCCAGCAGTCTACGGACAGGCCCCTACGAGCAGTACGTC. This chain links TRBV27 with TRBJ2-7; 7 positions match TRBD1. Germline assignment: CDR1 MNHEY and CDR2 SMNVEV (reference sequence). Trimming removed 5 bases from V and 2 bases from J; junction bases left unmatched: 6. The CDR3 extends over 14 amino acids.

The chain uses TRBV11-2 and TRBJ1-6; tentative D call: TRBD1 (5 bases). This CDR3 comprises 15 residues. V lost 2 bases, J lost 9 bases, and 14 bases lay in between. Per the germline V gene, CDR1 is SGHAT and CDR2 is FQNNGV. CDR3 protein: CASSLQGPMSSPLHF. The CDR3 coding sequence is TGTGCCAGCAGCTTACAGGGTCCTATGTCTTCACCCCTCCACTTT.

Only a few counts were recorded for this clonotype. V gene TRBV6-1 combines with J gene TRBJ2-3; D unresolved. V lost 4 bases to trimming and J lost 2 bases, with 7 bases between them. The CDR3 extends over 13 amino acids. CDR1 MNHNS and CDR2 SASEGT come from the germline V gene. CDR3 region: CASSAIATDTQYF. CDR3 DNA sequence: TGTGCCAGCAGTGCGATCGCCACAGATACGCAGTATTTT.

The genes are TRBV7-4 and TRBJ1-1, with D perhaps matching TRBD1 (6 bases). Trimming took off 5 bases at V and 1 base at J, with 14 bases between the two ends. Germline values: CDR1 SGHVT, CDR2 SQSDAQ. The CDR3 is 15 residues long. The CDR3 loop is CASSNNRESNTEAFF. The CDR3 DNA sequence: TGTGCCAGCAGCAACAACAGGGAGTCGAACACTGAAGCTTTCTTT.

This clonotype was detected only a few times. V usage is TRBV7-9 and J usage is TRBJ1-2; 8 bases map to TRBD1. The CDR3 extends over 16 amino acids. CDR1 is SEHNR and CDR2 is FQNEAQ in the germline V gene (reference sequence). V lost 5 bases to trimming and J lost 5 bases; unmatched junction nucleotides: 13. The CDR3 reads CASSPLLRQGIYGYTF. In DNA, the CDR3 is TGTGCCAGCAGCCCTCTGTTGAGACAGGGGATATATGGCTACACCTTC.

This clonotype came up a few times. This chain links TRBV19 with TRBJ2-3, with TRBD2 matching over 10 bases. The V gene end was trimmed by 4 bases and the J gene end by 1 base; junction bases not matched to a gene: 2. The germline gives CDR1 LNHDA, CDR2 SQIVND (reference sequence). The CDR3 is 15 residues long. The CDR3 DNA is TGTGCCAGTAGTACCGGGACTAGCGGCACAGATACGCAGTATTTT. Translated: CASSTGTSGTDTQYF.

This clonotype came up a few times. The rearrangement uses TRBV29-1 and TRBJ2-1; D unclear. Trimming pared 1 base from V and 6 bases from J, leaving 16 bases between. Germline V gene lookup returns CDR1 SQVTM and CDR2 ANQGSEA. This CDR3 is 15 amino acids long. The CDR3 here is CSVEGGLQSLNEQFF. CDR3 nucleotides: TGCAGCGTTGAAGGAGGATTGCAGAGCCTCAATGAGCAGTTCTTC.